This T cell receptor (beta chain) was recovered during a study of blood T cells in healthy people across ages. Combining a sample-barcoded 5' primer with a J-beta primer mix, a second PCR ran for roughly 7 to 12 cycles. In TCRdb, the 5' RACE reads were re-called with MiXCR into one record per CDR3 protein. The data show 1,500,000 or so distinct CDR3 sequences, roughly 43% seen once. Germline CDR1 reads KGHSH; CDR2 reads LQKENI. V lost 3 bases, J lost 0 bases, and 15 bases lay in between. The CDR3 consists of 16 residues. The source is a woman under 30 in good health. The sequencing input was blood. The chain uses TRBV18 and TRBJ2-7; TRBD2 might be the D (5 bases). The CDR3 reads CASSPIHARDSYEQYF. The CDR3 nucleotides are TGTGCCAGCTCACCTATACACGCCCGGGACTCCTACGAGCAGTACTTC.